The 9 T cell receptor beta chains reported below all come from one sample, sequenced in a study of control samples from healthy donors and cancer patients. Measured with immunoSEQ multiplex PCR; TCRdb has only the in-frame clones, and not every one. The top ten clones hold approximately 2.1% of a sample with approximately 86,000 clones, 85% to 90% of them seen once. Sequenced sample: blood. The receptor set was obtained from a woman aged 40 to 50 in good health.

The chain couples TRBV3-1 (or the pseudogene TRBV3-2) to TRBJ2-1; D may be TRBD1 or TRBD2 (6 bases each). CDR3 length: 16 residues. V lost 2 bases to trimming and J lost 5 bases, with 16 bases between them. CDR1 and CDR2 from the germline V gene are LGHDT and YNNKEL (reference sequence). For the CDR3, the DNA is TGTGCCAGCAGCCAACTAAACGGGGGCAAAAACAATGAGCAGTTCTTC. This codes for CASSQLNGGKNNEQFF.

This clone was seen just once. The CDR3 loop reads CASSPQGGWVNNEQFF. Written as DNA, the CDR3 is TGTGCCAGCAGCCCCCAAGGGGGGTGGGTTAACAATGAGCAGTTCTTC. The chain employs TRBV7-9 and TRBJ2-1, with D perhaps given as TRBD1 or TRBD2 (6 bases each). This CDR3 contains 16 residues. Germline V CDR1 and CDR2: SEHNR, FQNEAQ (reference sequence). The V and J ends lost 5 bases and 5 bases respectively, with 19 bases between them.

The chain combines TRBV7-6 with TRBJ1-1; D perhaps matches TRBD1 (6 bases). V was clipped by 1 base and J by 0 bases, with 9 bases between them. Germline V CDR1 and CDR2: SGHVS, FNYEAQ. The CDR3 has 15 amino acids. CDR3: CASSLGGALNTEAFF. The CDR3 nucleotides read TGTGCCAGCAGCTTAGGGGGGGCCTTGAACACTGAAGCTTTCTTT.

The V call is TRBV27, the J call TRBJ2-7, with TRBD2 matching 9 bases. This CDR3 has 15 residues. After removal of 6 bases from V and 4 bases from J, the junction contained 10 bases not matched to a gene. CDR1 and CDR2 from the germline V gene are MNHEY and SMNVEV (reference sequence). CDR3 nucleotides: TGTGCCAGCAGCAGTCCCGGGACTAGCTCATACGAGCAGTACTTC. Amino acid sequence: CASSSPGTSSYEQYF.

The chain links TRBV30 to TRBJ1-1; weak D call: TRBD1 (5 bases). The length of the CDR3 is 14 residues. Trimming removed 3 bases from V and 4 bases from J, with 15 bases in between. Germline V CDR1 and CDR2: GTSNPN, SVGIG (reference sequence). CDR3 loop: CAWSPLLGPTEAFF. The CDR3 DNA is TGTGCCTGGAGCCCTCTGCTGGGACCCACTGAAGCTTTCTTT.

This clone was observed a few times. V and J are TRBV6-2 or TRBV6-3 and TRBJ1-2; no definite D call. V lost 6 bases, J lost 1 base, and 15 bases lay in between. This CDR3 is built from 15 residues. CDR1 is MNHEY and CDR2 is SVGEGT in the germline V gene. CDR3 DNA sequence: TGTGCCAGCAGCTTGAGAGTCACCATTAACTATGGCTACACCTTC. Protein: CASSLRVTINYGYTF.

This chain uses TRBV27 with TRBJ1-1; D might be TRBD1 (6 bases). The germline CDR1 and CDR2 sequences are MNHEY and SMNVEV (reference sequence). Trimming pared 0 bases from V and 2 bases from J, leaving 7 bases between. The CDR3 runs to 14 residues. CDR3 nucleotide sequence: TGTGCCAGCAGTTTATCGGACAGAAACACTGAAGCTTTCTTT. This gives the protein CASSLSDRNTEAFF.

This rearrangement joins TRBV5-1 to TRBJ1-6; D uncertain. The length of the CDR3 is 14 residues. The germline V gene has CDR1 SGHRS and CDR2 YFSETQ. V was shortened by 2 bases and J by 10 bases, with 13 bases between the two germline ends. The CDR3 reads CASSLLGPQSPLHF. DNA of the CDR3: TGCGCCAGCAGCTTATTAGGGCCACAATCACCCCTCCACTTT. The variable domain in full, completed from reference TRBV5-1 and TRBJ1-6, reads KAGVTQTPRYLIKTRGQQVTLSCSPISGHRSVSWYQQTPGQGLQFLFEYFSETQRNKGNFPGRFSGRQFSNSRSEMNVSTLELGDSALYLCASSLLGPQSPLHFGNGTRLTVT.

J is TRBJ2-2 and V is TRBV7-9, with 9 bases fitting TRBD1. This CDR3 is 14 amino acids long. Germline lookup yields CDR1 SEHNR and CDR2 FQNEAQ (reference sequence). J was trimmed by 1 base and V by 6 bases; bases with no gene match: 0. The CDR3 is CASRGQGNTGELFF. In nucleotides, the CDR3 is TGTGCCAGCAGGGGACAGGGGAACACCGGGGAGCTGTTTTTT.